Below are 22 T cell receptor beta chains sequenced from a single sample in a study of blood T cell repertoires in COVID-19. TCRdb's table, derived via immunoSEQ multiplex PCR, lists solely in-frame clones and lacks some. The table shows 200,000 to 250,000 clones, with more than 65% occurring only once. The specimen was peripheral blood. These receptors were collected from a man aged 45-65 years with active or convalescent COVID-19.

This sequence joins TRBV30 and TRBJ2-7; TRBD2 matches 7 bases. The trim removed 4 bases at V and 7 bases at J, leaving 16 bases unmatched. Looked up from germline, CDR1 is GTSNPN and CDR2 is SVGIG (reference sequence). This CDR3 comprises 15 residues. The CDR3 region is CAWKVPQAPGGEQYV. CDR3 nucleotide sequence: TGTGCCTGGAAGGTCCCGCAAGCCCCGGGGGGAGAGCAGTACGTC.

This chain uses TRBV15 with TRBJ2-2; 7 bases fit TRBD2. The V segment lost 0 bases and the J segment 7 bases; nucleotides outside the gene matches: 5. The CDR3 sequence is 15 residues long. The germline CDR1 and CDR2 sequences are LNHNV and YYDKDF (reference sequence). The CDR3 region has the DNA TGTGCCACCAGCAGAGATGGAAGGGAGGGCGGGGAGCTGTTTTTT. This sequence encodes CATSRDGREGGELFF.

The chain carries TRBV15 and TRBJ2-7, with a tentative D call TRBD2 (6 bases). Trimming took 5 bases from V and 4 from J, leaving 18 bases between them. Germline values: CDR1 LNHNV, CDR2 YYDKDF (reference sequence). The CDR3 length is 15 residues. CDR3 DNA sequence: TGTGCCACCAGCTCTTATATGGGGGGTCTATACGAGCAGTACTTC. Translating it yields CATSSYMGGLYEQYF.

The rearrangement uses TRBV7-8 and TRBJ2-5; TRBD2 might be the D (5 bases). The CDR3 contains 13 residues. Trimming removed 1 base from V and 6 bases from J, with 9 bases in between. CDR1 and CDR2 (germline): SGHVS, FQNEAQ. CDR3 in DNA: TGTGCCAGCAGCTTAGGTGGGGAGAAGACCCAGTACTTC. The encoded protein is CASSLGGEKTQYF.

This clone has a single count. The rearrangement uses TRBV10-1 and TRBJ2-3, with 9 bases fitting TRBD2. V trimming: 10 bases; J trimming: 1 base; junction bases outside the gene matches: 3. CDR1 and CDR2 from the germline V gene are WNHNN and SYGVQD (reference sequence). CDR3 length equals 13 residues. CDR3: CANPSGGTDTQYF. CDR3 DNA: TGCGCCAACCCTAGCGGGGGCACAGATACGCAGTATTTT.

The J gene is TRBJ1-3, the V gene TRBV5-4; D might be TRBD1 (5 bases). The ends were cut back, 1 base at V and 2 bases at J, with 10 bases in the middle. The germline V gene encodes CDR1 SGHNT and CDR2 YYREEE (reference sequence). CDR3 size: 15 residues. The CDR3 is CASSLRGVTGNTIYF. The DNA for the CDR3 is TGTGCCAGCAGCTTGCGGGGGGTGACTGGAAACACCATATATTTT.

In its sample, this clone was seen once. V is TRBV5-4 and J is TRBJ1-4; weak D call: TRBD1 (5 bases). CDR3 length: 15 residues. Germline CDR1 is SGHNT and CDR2 is YYREEE (reference sequence). V was clipped by 0 bases and J by 7 bases, with 13 bases between them. The CDR3 protein is CASSLGQLWPEKLFF. CDR3 bases: TGTGCCAGCAGCTTGGGACAGCTCTGGCCTGAAAAACTGTTTTTT. Combining the CDR3 with reference TRBV5-4 and TRBJ1-4 gives the whole variable domain ETGVTQSPTHLIKTRGQQVTLRCSSQSGHNTVSWYQQALGQGPQFIFQYYREEENGRGNFPPRFSGLQFPNYSSELNVNALELDDSALYLCASSLGQLWPEKLFFGSGTQLSVL.

The rearrangement links TRBV28 to TRBJ2-7; weak D call: TRBD2 (5 bases). Germline lookup yields CDR1 MDHEN and CDR2 SYDVKM. Between the trimmed V and J ends, which lost 4 bases and 3 bases, there was a span of 19 bases. The CDR3 extends over 16 amino acids. The CDR3: CASSSLPQSGYYEQYF. The CDR3 DNA sequence: TGTGCCAGCAGTTCTCTGCCCCAGTCGGGGTACTACGAGCAGTACTTC.

The rearrangement uses TRBV5-4 and TRBJ2-3; the match to TRBD1 covers 7 bases. CDR3 length: 16 residues. The V segment lost 3 bases and the J segment 0 bases; nucleotides outside the gene matches: 7. CDR1 is SGHNT and CDR2 is YYREEE in the germline V gene (reference sequence). The chain's CDR3 is CASSSGQLSSTDTQYF. DNA of the CDR3: TGTGCCAGCAGCTCGGGACAGCTCTCTAGCACAGATACGCAGTATTTT.

The chain links TRBV6-1 to TRBJ1-2; D gene uncertain. The CDR3 has 12 residues. Germline V gene sequence: CDR1 MNHNS, CDR2 SASEGT. Trimming removed 2 bases from V and 5 bases from J, with 6 bases in between. CDR3 nucleotides: TGTGCCAGCAGTGAATTGGAGTATGGCTACACCTTC. The encoded protein is CASSELEYGYTF.

The chain recombines TRBV6-5 with TRBJ1-3; D might be TRBD1 (5 bases). CDR1 is MNHEY, CDR2 SVGAGI, per germline. Trimming shortened V by 4 bases and J by 0 bases, and 10 bases separated the two germline ends. The CDR3 totals 15 residues. The CDR3 DNA sequence: TGTGCCAGCAGTTCTACAGGAAGCTCTGGAAACACCATATATTTT. The encoded protein is CASSSTGSSGNTIYF.

The chain couples TRBV2 to TRBJ2-5, with D hard to call. Per germline, CDR1 SNHLY and CDR2 FYNNEI. Trimming removed 5 bases at V and 3 bases at J, with 13 bases between. CDR3 length: 14 residues. CDR3 residues: CASSPDLTEETQYF. The CDR3 DNA sequence: TGTGCCAGCAGTCCAGACTTAACCGAAGAGACCCAGTACTTC.

The chain couples TRBV7-8 to TRBJ2-7, with D perhaps matching TRBD2 (6 bases). This CDR3 has 15 residues. CDR1 and CDR2 (germline): SGHVS, FQNEAQ. The V end lost 1 base, the J end lost 3 bases, and 13 bases lay between the germline ends. The DNA for the CDR3 is TGTGCCAGCAGCTTAGGGGGAGGCGTGGGCTACGAGCAGTACTTC. Its protein product is CASSLGGGVGYEQYF.

The chain joins TRBV7-2 to TRBJ1-5, with D perhaps TRBD1 (5 bases). In germline, CDR1 is SGHTA, CDR2 FQGNSA. V lost 6 bases, J lost 3 bases, and 21 bases lay in between. The CDR3 consists of 17 residues. CDR3 nucleotides: TGTGCCAGCAGTCCTCCCGTAGAGCAGGGTTACAATCAGCCCCAGCATTTT. Residues: CASSPPVEQGYNQPQHF.

There are a few counts of this clone. The genes are TRBV5-1 and TRBJ2-1; TRBD1 aligns across 8 bases. Trimming cost V 4 bases and J 6 bases; bases outside gene matches: 12. Per the germline V gene, CDR1 is SGHRS and CDR2 is YFSETQ. CDR3 length: 16 residues. The CDR3 loop reads CASSPQGARRSNEQFF. CDR3 bases: TGCGCCAGCAGCCCCCAGGGGGCGCGCAGGTCCAATGAGCAGTTCTTC.

This chain connects TRBV4-3 to TRBJ2-1; possible D gene TRBD2, 5 bases. V was cut by 1 base and J by 0 bases, with 10 bases left in between. CDR1 and CDR2 (germline): LGHNA, YSLEER. The CDR3 contains 16 residues. CDR3 protein: CASSQALGSSYNEQFF. CDR3 nucleotide sequence: TGCGCCAGCAGCCAAGCCCTAGGGAGCTCCTACAATGAGCAGTTCTTC.

CDR3 coding DNA: TGTGCCAGCAGTCGACAGACTAATGAAAAACTGTTTTTT. Protein sequence: CASSRQTNEKLFF. This rearrangement joins TRBV6-6 to TRBJ1-4; a possible D gene is TRBD1 (5 bases). Germline values: CDR1 MNHNY, CDR2 SVGAGI (reference sequence). The CDR3 totals 13 residues. V lost 5 bases to trimming and J lost 2 bases, with 6 bases between them.

The V and J genes are TRBV28 and TRBJ2-5; 7 bases map to TRBD1. Germline V lookup: CDR1 MDHEN, CDR2 SYDVKM. The V gene end was trimmed by 4 bases and the J gene end by 2 bases; junction bases not matched to a gene: 10. The CDR3 totals 16 residues. Written as DNA, the CDR3 is TGTGCCAGCAGTTCTCCGGGACAGAAACTTCAAGAGACCCAGTACTTC. As protein: CASSSPGQKLQETQYF.

Worth noting for this clone: At the DNA level, this CDR3 is encoded by other sequences in the same sample as well. V usage is TRBV27 and J usage is TRBJ2-1; 8 positions agree with TRBD2. The CDR3 extends over 15 amino acids. CDR1 and CDR2 from the germline V gene are MNHEY and SMNVEV (reference sequence). After removal of 2 bases from V and 0 bases from J, the junction contained 0 bases not matched to a gene. The DNA of the CDR3 is TGTGCCAGCAGTTTAGCGGGGGGCTCCTACAATGAGCAGTTCTTC. It is translated as CASSLAGGSYNEQFF.

This chain connects TRBV28 to TRBJ1-4; 7 nucleotides match TRBD1. V shed 5 bases, J shed 5 bases, and the junction held 5 bases outside the gene matches. CDR3 size: 14 residues. Germline assignment: CDR1 MDHEN and CDR2 SYDVKM. As DNA, the CDR3 is TGTGCCAGCAGTCCTGGGACAGAGAATGAAAAACTGTTTTTT. Encoded protein: CASSPGTENEKLFF. Looking up the rest from reference TRBV28 and TRBJ1-4 gives the full variable domain: DVKVTQSSRYLVKRTGEKVFLECVQDMDHENMFWYRQDPGLGLRLIYFSYDVKMKEKGDIPEGYSVSREKKERFSLILESASTNQTSMYLCASSPGTENEKLFFGSGTQLSVL.

This sequence joins TRBV7-2 and TRBJ2-6, with 10 nucleotides matching TRBD1. CDR3 size: 19 residues. With V trimmed by 1 base and J by 0 bases, 6 bases remained unmatched. Looked up from germline, CDR1 is SGHTA and CDR2 is FQGNSA. CDR3 nucleotides: TGTGCCAGCAGCTTAGGCCGGGACAGGGGTCGCTCTGGGGCCAACGTCCTGACTTTC. This encodes CASSLGRDRGRSGANVLTF.

Comments on this clone: One junction end disagrees with the germline gene, perhaps due to a read error. V is TRBV19 and J is TRBJ2-3, with a weak D call TRBD1 (6 bases). The CDR3 is 12 amino acids. Germline V gives CDR1 LNHDA, CDR2 SQIVND (reference sequence). The CDR3 sequence is CASSGWTVTQYF. CDR3 nucleotide sequence: TGTGCCAGTAGTGGTTGGACAGTTACGCAGTATTTT.